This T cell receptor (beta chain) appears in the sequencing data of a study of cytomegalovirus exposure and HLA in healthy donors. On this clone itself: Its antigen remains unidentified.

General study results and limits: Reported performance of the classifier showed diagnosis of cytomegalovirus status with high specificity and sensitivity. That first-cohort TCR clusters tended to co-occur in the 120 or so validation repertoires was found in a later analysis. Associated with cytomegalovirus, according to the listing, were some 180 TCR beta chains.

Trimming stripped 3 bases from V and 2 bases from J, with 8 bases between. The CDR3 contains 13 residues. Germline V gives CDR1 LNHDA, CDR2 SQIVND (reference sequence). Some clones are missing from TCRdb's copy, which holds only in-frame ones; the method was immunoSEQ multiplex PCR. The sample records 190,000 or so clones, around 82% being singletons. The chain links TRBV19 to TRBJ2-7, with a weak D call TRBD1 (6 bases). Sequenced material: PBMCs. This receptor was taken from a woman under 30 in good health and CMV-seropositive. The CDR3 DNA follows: TGTGCCAGTAGTATCGCAGGGGCCTACGAGCAGTACTTC. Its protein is CASSIAGAYEQYF.